This TCR beta chain is from a study of cytomegalovirus exposure and HLA in healthy donors. The PCR ran on 60 Vbeta and 13 Jbeta primers. Measured with immunoSEQ multiplex PCR; TCRdb has only the in-frame clones, and not every one. This sample has about 59,000 clones, with about 80% found just once. The CDR3 totals 15 residues. Sequenced sample: PBMCs. The receptor was isolated from a middle-aged woman in good health and CMV-seronegative. This chain connects TRBV21-1 to TRBJ2-7; no DNA check was done on the table's D call, TRBD2. TRBV21-1 counts as a pseudogene. The CDR3, as DNA: TGTGCCAGCAGCAAGCCAGCGGGAAAGTCGTACGAGCAGTACTTC. Encoded protein: CASSKPAGKSYEQYF.